This T cell receptor (beta chain) was obtained from a study of blood T cells in healthy people across ages (dated by TCRdb to 2015 to 2017). Background for the entire study: In model experiments, roughly one uniquely barcoded TCR beta cDNA molecule per two T cells was captured by template switching. To track age-related changes in TCR beta repertoire diversity, the study relied on deep sequencing normalized with unique cDNA molecular identifiers. The donors were split into four age groups: young (average 16 years), middle-aged (39), aged (62) and long-lived (roughly 88). Two additional independent replicas of 1 million unique cDNA reads from the same blood draw were analyzed for two donors (one aged 18 to 30 and one aged 80 or older).

From the cysteine through the phenylalanine, the CDR3 covers 14 amino acids. The only DNA kept is the CDR3, 42 bases in frame from the first base. CDR1 and CDR2 are read off the germline V gene (reference sequence) as SGHNT and YYREEE. Unmatched junction bases come to 6, with V trimmed by 6 bases and J by 5 bases. Findings and caveats that apply to the study as a whole: A strong correlation was found between observed TCR beta diversity and the percentage of naive T cells measured by flow cytometry. Compared with the aged group, the long-lived group had more naive CD4+ T cells, fewer expanded clones and increased TCR diversity, a pattern suggesting age selection. Total diversity estimates from one million sequenced T cells were considered lower bounds and underestimates. Because the CMV infection status of the donors was unknown, age-related changes in expanded clonotypes may potentially have been confounded. Since profiling was done on bulk unsorted PBMCs, naive and antigen-experienced compartments could not be conclusively compared. As age increased, observed TCR beta diversity per million T cells dropped in a roughly linear way, and a significant reduction was already evident by age 40.

The library was obtained by 5' RACE. This sample was sequenced with an Illumina HiSeq 2500. A second 7 to 11 cycle PCR used a sample-barcoded 5' primer and a J-beta primer mix. Each TCR beta cDNA molecule received a unique molecular identifier from a template-switch 5' adaptor carrying 12 random nucleotides. At least 2.5 million CDR3-containing paired-end reads were obtained from each sample. The Mint cDNA synthesis kit, primed by a TRBC-specific oligonucleotide, was used to synthesize first-strand cDNA from all RNA. After uracil-DNA glycosylase treatment, a first 18-cycle PCR used universal primers M1SS and BC2_uni_R on all cDNA. As for how the authors treated the data: Normalization of each sample was performed by random selection of 1 million high-quality reads, each carrying a distinct molecular identifier. Instead of being binned into consensus sequences, reads with shared molecular identifiers were discarded. CDR3 identification, clonotype clustering and error correction used MiTCR with a Q25 quality threshold and the strictest error-elimination algorithm. A nonparametric unseen species model with Euler transformation was used to estimate lower-bound total TCR beta diversity. Using fastp at Q25 and MiXCR, TCRdb reprocessed the public reads and kept productive beta chains. Rows with one shared CDR3 protein collapse into an entry with the most common genes and DNA. TCRdb's processing, not the study's, gives the V and J calls here. For this sample the table gives around 820,000 distinct CDR3 sequences, of which 20% to 25% were detected only once. The ten largest clones add up to under 4% of the sample.

Regarding this clonotype: Its antigen has not been determined. Base qualities are missing; no much larger clone stands one base away.

Donors were around 37 systemically healthy Caucasian individuals from Russia aged about 6 to 100 years. Ten milliliters of peripheral blood were collected from each donor into EDTA-treated Vacutainer tubes. PBMCs were isolated by Ficoll-Paque density-gradient centrifugation, with at least 7 million obtained per sample. Trizol reagent was used to extract total RNA from the PBMCs, yielding at least 5.5 micrograms per sample. For every donor, an aliquot of PBMCs went through flow cytometry to measure the percentages of naive CD45RAhigh/CD27high T cells. The sample was also reused in another study, on T cells of mothers and their children. The second study's authors report: Donors were nine systemically healthy Caucasian individuals: three mothers and their six children. cDNA synthesis used all of the extracted RNA, with around 1.5 ug of RNA in each 15 ul reaction. Sample barcodes and 2-4 random nucleotides were added via the M1S primer in the second PCR. Over 9.5 million TCR beta CDR3 reads were obtained for each mother, and 2.5 million to 3 million reads were obtained for each child. TCR recombination output is similarly shaped by thymic selection in related and unrelated pairs, with a minor effect exerted by inherited differences. Normalized repertoire overlap was always found to be slightly, but never significantly, higher in related mother-child pairs than in unrelated mother-child pairs. Persistent microchimeric T cell clones were not detected, at a sensitivity of 95 to 100 clones per million clonotypes. In the study, deep NGS was used to compare the TCR beta repertoires of mothers and children, and features distinguishing related mother-child pairs from unrelated individuals were sought. On average, the children were roughly 10 +/- 4 years old, while the mothers were about 37 +/- 4 years old. After adapters were ligated using NEBNext reagents, the libraries underwent 100+100 nt paired-end sequencing on an Illumina HiSeq 2000. To prevent cross-contamination, the mother and child libraries were prepared one month apart and sequenced in separate runs. Between roughly 500,000 and 2,000,000 distinct TCR beta clonotypes were identified per donor. Naive TCR beta clonotypes were estimated from low-frequency clonotypes matched to each donor's FACS-determined naive share, without sorting.

The chain uses TRBV5-4 and TRBJ2-5, and TRBD1 matches 11 of the central bases. The clonotype was recovered from a boy between 5 and 17 years old in good health. The sequenced sample consisted of blood. This receptor has the CDR3 CASTTDRGRETQYF. The nucleotide sequence reads as follows: TGTGCCAGCACCACGGACAGGGGGCGCGAGACCCAGTACTTC.